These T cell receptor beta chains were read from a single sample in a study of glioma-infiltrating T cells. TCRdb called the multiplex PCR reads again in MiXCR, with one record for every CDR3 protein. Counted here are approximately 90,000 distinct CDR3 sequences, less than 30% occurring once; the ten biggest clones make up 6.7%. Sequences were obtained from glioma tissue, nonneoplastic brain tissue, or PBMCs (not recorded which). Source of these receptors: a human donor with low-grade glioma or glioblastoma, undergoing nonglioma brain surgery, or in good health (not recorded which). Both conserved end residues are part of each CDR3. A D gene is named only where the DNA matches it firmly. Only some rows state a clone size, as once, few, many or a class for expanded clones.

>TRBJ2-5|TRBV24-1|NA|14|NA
TGTGCCACCAGTGATAAAGGGTTTGCAGAGACCCAGTACTTC
CATSDKGFAETQYF
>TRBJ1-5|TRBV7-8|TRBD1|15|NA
TGTGCCAGCAGCCTCCGGGACAGGGTTTTTCAGCCCCAGCATTTT
CASSLRDRVFQPQHF
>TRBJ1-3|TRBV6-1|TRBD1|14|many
TGTGCCAGCAGACTACAGGGGGCTGGAAACACCATATATTTT
CASRLQGAGNTIYF
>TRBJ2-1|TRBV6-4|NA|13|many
TGTGCCAGCAGTGTCGGAGAAAACAATGAGCAGTTCTTC
CASSVGENNEQFF
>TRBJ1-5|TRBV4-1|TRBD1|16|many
TGCGCCAGCAGGAGAGATGGACAGGGGTTGAGGGGGCCCCAGCATTTT
CASRRDGQGLRGPQHF
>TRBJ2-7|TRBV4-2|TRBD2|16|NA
TGTGCCAGCAGCCAAGGACGGGGGGATACCTCCTACGAGCAGTACTTC
CASSQGRGDTSYEQYF
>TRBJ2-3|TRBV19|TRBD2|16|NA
TGTGCCAGTAGTCCCCCTCGGACTAGCGGGAGGGGTACGCAGTATTTT
CASSPPRTSGRGTQYF
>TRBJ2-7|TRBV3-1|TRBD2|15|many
TGTGCCAGCAGCCGGGGACTAGGAGGTATCCACGAGCAGTACTTC
CASSRGLGGIHEQYF
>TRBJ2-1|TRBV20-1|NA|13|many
TGCAGTATTTCGACTCTTTTGGGCCATGAGCAGTTCTTC
CSISTLLGHEQFF
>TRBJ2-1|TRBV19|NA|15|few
TGTGCCAGTAGTATAGAGGGGAGCTCCTACAATGAGCAGTTCTTC
CASSIEGSSYNEQFF
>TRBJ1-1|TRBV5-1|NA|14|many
TGCGCCAGCAGCTGGGGGACGGCGAACACTGAAGCTTTCTTT
CASSWGTANTEAFF
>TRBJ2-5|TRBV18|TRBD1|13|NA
TGTGCCAGCCGGGACAGGGTGAAAGAGACCCAGTACTTC
CASRDRVKETQYF
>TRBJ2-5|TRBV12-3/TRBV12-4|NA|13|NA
TGTGCCAGCAGTTTCGACAGCCAAGAGACCCAGTACTTC
CASSFDSQETQYF
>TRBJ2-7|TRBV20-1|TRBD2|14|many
TGCAGTGCCGCAGCGGGGACGGTCTCCTACGAGCAGTACTTC
CSAAAGTVSYEQYF
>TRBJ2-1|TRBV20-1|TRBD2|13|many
TGCAGTGCTTGGACTAGCTCCCGGTACGAGCAGTTCTTC
CSAWTSSRYEQFF
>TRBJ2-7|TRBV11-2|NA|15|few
TGTGCCAGCAGCTTAGCGGGGACTTATTCCTACGAGCAGTACTTC
CASSLAGTYSYEQYF
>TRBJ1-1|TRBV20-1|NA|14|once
TGCAGTTCTAGCATCCGGGGGGCCCACACTGAAGCCTTCTTT
CSSSIRGAHTEAFF
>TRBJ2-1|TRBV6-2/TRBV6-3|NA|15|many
TGTGCCAGCACCCTGAACGGCCGGGTGTACAATGAGCAGTTCTTC
CASTLNGRVYNEQFF
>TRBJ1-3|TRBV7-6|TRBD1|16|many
TGTGCCAGCAGCTACGGACAGGGGCGCTCTGGAAACACCATATATTTT
CASSYGQGRSGNTIYF
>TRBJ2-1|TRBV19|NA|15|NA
TGTGCCAGTAGTATAGTAGGGGGAGAACTTTCGAAAACGTTCTTC
CASSIVGGELSKTFF
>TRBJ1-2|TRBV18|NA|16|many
TGTGCCAGCTCACCGCAACGGGACACCTTTAACTATGGCTACACCTTC
CASSPQRDTFNYGYTF
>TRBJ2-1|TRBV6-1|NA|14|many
TGTGCCAGCAGTTCCCTACTGACGAACAATGAGCAGTTCTTC
CASSSLLTNNEQFF
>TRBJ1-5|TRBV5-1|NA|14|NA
TGCGCCAGCAGCCCGGACAGCCAAGATCAGCCCCAGCATTTT
CASSPDSQDQPQHF
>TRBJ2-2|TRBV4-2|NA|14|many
TGTGCCAGCAGCCAAGATCCGGCGCCCGGGGAGCTGTTTTTT
CASSQDPAPGELFF
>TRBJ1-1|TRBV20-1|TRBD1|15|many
TGCAGTGCCATTATCCCGGGACAGTCTTCCACTGAAGCTTTCTTT
CSAIIPGQSSTEAFF
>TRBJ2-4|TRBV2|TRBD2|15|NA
TGTTCCAGCCGACCCCGGGGCGGGAGCTGGAACATTCAGTACTTC
CSSRPRGGSWNIQYF